Listed below are T cell receptor beta chains from one sample, sequenced in a study of radiotherapy plus CTLA-4 blockade in lung cancer. Libraries were prepared by immunoSEQ multiplex PCR; TCRdb keeps only in-frame clonotypes and omits some of them. The data contain tens of thousands of clones, 60% to 80% of them singletons. The material was peripheral blood, obtained from a patient treated with radiotherapy plus ipilimumab. All receptors come from a human donor with non-small cell lung cancer whose response to radiotherapy plus ipilimumab could not be evaluated. The CDR3 runs from the conserved cysteine through the conserved F or W. The D gene is left open where the match is weak. Size tells how often a clone was seen (once, few, many) or the class of an expanded clone, and some rows leave it out.

.	TRBJ1-2	.	TRBV6-5	CASSLRRGFAETF	TGTGCCTCCTCCCTCAGGAGGGGCTTCGCGGAAACCTTC
.	TRBJ1-1	TRBD1	TRBV28	CASQGATEAFF	TGTGCCAGTCAGGGGGCAACTGAAGCTTTCTTT
.	TRBJ2-3	.	TRBV5-1	CASSLERSTDTQYF	TGCGCCAGCAGCTTAGAGCGGAGCACAGATACGCAGTATTTT
.	TRBJ2-7	TRBD2	TRBV10-3	CAIRATSGKPYEQYF	TGTGCCATCAGAGCGACTAGCGGAAAGCCCTACGAGCAGTACTTC
.	TRBJ2-5	.	TRBV7-8	CASSLGMGFGSLARRETQYF	TGTGCCAGCAGCTTAGGAATGGGGTTCGGCAGCTTAGCGCGAAGGGAGACCCAGTACTTC
once	TRBJ1-5	.	TRBV7-2	CASSPEVGRGPQHF	TGTGCCAGCAGCCCCGAAGTCGGGCGGGGGCCCCAGCATTTT
.	TRBJ2-1	.	TRBV5-1	CASTGSSYNEQFF	TGCGCCAGCACCGGTAGCTCCTACAATGAGCAGTTCTTC
.	TRBJ2-1	.	TRBV7-2	CASSVGLPTYNEQFF	TGTGCCAGCAGCGTGGGACTCCCTACCTACAATGAGCAGTTCTTC
few	TRBJ2-1	.	TRBV5-1	CASSLVQGPYNEQFF	TGCGCCAGCAGCTTGGTCCAGGGTCCCTACAATGAGCAGTTCTTC
.	TRBJ2-2	.	TRBV6-4	CASSDWGTNTGELFF	TGTGCCAGCAGCGACTGGGGGACAAACACCGGGGAGCTGTTTTTT